One TCR beta chain is described in this entry. The target antigen is unknown. This record belongs to a study of early stage breast cancer tumors. On the study more broadly: About 70% of the 16 invasive tumors were ER+, PR+ and HER2-. Among some twelve ER+/PR+/HER2- tumors, eight were ductal, four lobular. Study conclusions and caveats: Commonly generated sequences made up most enriched TCRB sequences shared between patients. Comparing each tissue with blood distinguished tumor from normal in 14 of 16 patients.

Germline V lookup: CDR1 MNHNY, CDR2 SVGAGI (reference sequence). The V and J ends lost 7 bases and 5 bases, in that order; junction bases with no gene match: 9. This CDR3 comprises 15 residues. The table came from immunoSEQ multiplex PCR; TCRdb's copy has only in-frame clones and leaves some out. The table records tens of thousands of clones, approximately 72% of them present only once. The sample was blood. The sequence was obtained from a person aged 50 to 59 with breast cancer. V usage is TRBV6-6 and J usage is TRBJ2-3, with 10 bases matching TRBD2. In DNA, the CDR3 is TGTGCCAGCACCGAAATTCTAGCGGGAGAAGATACGCAGTATTTT. It is translated as CASTEILAGEDTQYF.